The 23 T cell receptor beta chains below come from one sample, sequenced in a study of control samples from healthy donors and cancer patients. Profiling relied on immunoSEQ multiplex PCR, and the TCRdb table lists in-frame clones only, not all of them. The table lists tens of thousands of clones, roughly nine tenths of them singletons. Sample: PBMCs. Source of these receptors: a man in his fifties or sixties with colorectal cancer.

This clone turned up a few times. The genes are TRBV19 and TRBJ1-2; TRBD1 aligns across 8 bases. Germline V gives CDR1 LNHDA, CDR2 SQIVND (reference sequence). With 9 bases clipped from V and 2 bases from J, the junction kept 14 bases outside the gene matches. This CDR3 spans 16 amino acids. CDR3 DNA sequence: TGTGCCAGCCACCACCGTGGGGACAGGAAGAACTATGGCTACACCTTC. It is translated as CASHHRGDRKNYGYTF.

The chain employs TRBV10-3 and TRBJ2-2; TRBD2 agrees at 15 bases. Losses at the gene ends were 4 bases for V and 6 bases for J; bases not matched to a gene: 3. Germline assignment: CDR1 ENHRY and CDR2 SYGVKD. The CDR3 is made up of 16 amino acids. For the CDR3, the DNA is TGTGCCATCAGTGCCGGACTAGCGGGGGGGTCCGGGGAGCTGTTTTTT. Its translation: CAISAGLAGGSGELFF.

J is TRBJ1-4 and V is TRBV5-6; 7 bases are a match to TRBD1. V was clipped by 4 bases and J by 8 bases; unmatched bases: 8. CDR3 size: 14 residues. Germline V gene lookup returns CDR1 SGHDT and CDR2 YYEEEE. In DNA form, the CDR3 reads TGTGCCAGCAGCCTTGACAGGGTAGAAGAAAAACTGTTTTTT. Protein sequence: CASSLDRVEEKLFF. Full variable domain (missing parts from reference TRBV5-6 and TRBJ1-4): DAGVTQSPTHLIKTRGQQVTLRCSPKSGHDTVSWYQQALGQGPQFIFQYYEEEERQRGNFPDRFSGHQFPNYSSELNVNALLLGDSALYLCASSLDRVEEKLFFGSGTQLSVL.

The chain carries TRBV15 and TRBJ2-7; either TRBD1 or TRBD2 may fit D (5 bases each). This CDR3 is 15 amino acids long. Germline V lookup: CDR1 LNHNV, CDR2 YYDKDF (reference sequence). With 0 bases removed from V and 2 bases from J, the gap between germline ends came to 11 bases. Here the CDR3 reads CATSRDEGYTYEQYF. In nucleotides, the CDR3 is TGTGCCACCAGCAGAGATGAGGGGTACACCTACGAGCAGTACTTC.

This clone has only a few counts. The gene calls are TRBV14 and TRBJ2-5, with a tentative D call TRBD2 (5 bases). The V and J ends lost 3 bases and 3 bases respectively, with 14 bases between them. Germline-derived CDR1 and CDR2 are SGHDN and FVKESK. CDR3 size: 15 residues. The CDR3 protein is CASSHPGIWEETQYF. The CDR3 coding sequence is TGTGCCAGCAGCCATCCCGGGATATGGGAAGAGACCCAGTACTTC.

This chain joins TRBV5-1 and TRBJ1-2; D remains ambiguous. The CDR3 totals 14 residues. The ends were cut back, 4 bases at V and 0 bases at J, with 10 bases in the middle. The germline CDR1 and CDR2 sequences are SGHRS and YFSETQ. The CDR3 DNA is TGCGCCAGCAGCCCCGGAGGAGCTAACTATGGCTACACCTTC. It specifies CASSPGGANYGYTF.

V gene TRBV12-5 combines with J gene TRBJ2-7; D may be TRBD1 or TRBD2 (5 bases each). CDR3 size: 13 residues. V was trimmed by 8 bases and J by 1 base, leaving 12 bases between them. Germline V gene lookup returns CDR1 LGHNT and CDR2 FRNRAP. The CDR3 DNA is TGTGCTAGTTTGTCGTGGGGGTCCTACGAGCAGTACTTC. The encoded protein is CASLSWGSYEQYF.

J is TRBJ2-7 and V is TRBV6-1; D ambiguous. The CDR3 is made up of 14 amino acids. V shed 1 base and J shed 3 bases, with 10 bases lying between them. CDR1 is MNHNS and CDR2 is SASEGT in the germline V gene. The CDR3 nucleotides read TGTGCCAGCAGTGAAGACAGAGGTGGCTACGAGCAGTACTTC. It codes for CASSEDRGGYEQYF.

The chain joins TRBV5-8 to TRBJ2-7; the match to TRBD1 covers 10 bases. Trimming at V came to 6 bases and at J to 1 base, leaving 7 bases not matched to a gene. CDR1 SGHTS and CDR2 YDEGEE come from the germline V gene. The CDR3 runs to 15 residues. Here the CDR3 reads CASTLRDRGSYEQYF. The CDR3 nucleotides are TGTGCCAGCACCCTCCGGGACAGGGGATCCTACGAGCAGTACTTC. Together with reference TRBV5-8 and TRBJ2-7, the CDR3 gives the full variable domain: EAGVTQSPTHLIKTRGQQATLRCSPISGHTSVYWYQQALGLGLQFLLWYDEGEERNRGNFPPRFSGRQFPNYSSELNVNALELEDSALYLCASTLRDRGSYEQYFGPGTRLTVT.

The chain has TRBV30 and TRBJ2-1, with TRBD1 matching 7 bases. Trimming at V came to 2 bases and at J to 0 bases, leaving 10 bases not matched to a gene. CDR3 length equals 17 residues. Germline loops: CDR1 GTSNPN, CDR2 SVGIG (reference sequence). The CDR3 DNA reads TGTGCCTGGAGTCTAGGGACAGACACTAGCTCCTACAATGAGCAGTTCTTC. The encoded protein is CAWSLGTDTSSYNEQFF.

This clone was seen a handful of times. The rearrangement joins TRBV7-2 to TRBJ1-2; tentatively, D is TRBD1 (5 bases). This CDR3 spans 14 amino acids. Germline V lookup: CDR1 SGHTA, CDR2 FQGNSA. The V gene lost 2 bases and the J gene lost 8 bases, with 15 bases spanning the gap. As DNA, the CDR3 is TGTGCCAGCAGCTTACAGGGCAGGGATGGGGGCTACACCTTC. Amino acids: CASSLQGRDGGYTF.

V usage is TRBV7-8 and J usage is TRBJ2-1, with 13 bases identical to TRBD2. The CDR3 totals 17 residues. Germline CDR1 and CDR2: SGHVS and FQNEAQ. V lost 2 bases, J lost 8 bases, and 9 bases stayed unmatched. DNA of the CDR3: TGTGCCAGCAGCTTACCATTAACTAGCGGGGGGGCGGATGAGCAGTTCTTC. It encodes CASSLPLTSGGADEQFF.

The chain links TRBV7-9 to TRBJ1-5; D not certain. V shed 5 bases and J shed 5 bases, with 10 bases lying between them. The CDR3 length is 13 residues. CDR1 is SEHNR, CDR2 FQNEAQ, per germline (reference sequence). The CDR3 DNA reads as TGTGCCAGCAGCCCAGACGCCCATCAGCCCCAGCATTTT. Its translation is CASSPDAHQPQHF.

V and J are TRBV5-3 and TRBJ2-7; no definite D call. TRBV5-3 is labeled an ORF, and its function is uncertain. The ends were cut back, 3 bases at V and 11 bases at J, with 18 bases in the middle. The CDR3 is 13 amino acids. The CDR3 coding sequence is TGTGCCAGAAGCTGCTTCGGGTCCCCGAGTGAGTACTTC. This codes for CARSCFGSPSEYF.

CDR3 sequence (DNA): TGTGCCAGCAGCATGACAGGAGACACTGAAGCTTTCTTT. Translated, it gives CASSMTGDTEAFF. The chain employs TRBV6-4 and TRBJ1-1, with a possible D match to TRBD1 (6 bases). Germline V gene lookup returns CDR1 MRHNA and CDR2 SNTAGT. There are 13 residues in the CDR3. V was trimmed by 6 bases and J by 3 bases, leaving 11 bases between them.

The V gene is TRBV2, the J gene TRBJ2-3, with TRBD2 identical over 9 bases. The germline V gene has CDR1 SNHLY and CDR2 FYNNEI. V lost 3 bases and J lost 14; bases outside the gene matches: 6. This CDR3 has 12 amino acids. The CDR3 sequence: CASSEEGLALYF. CDR3 sequence (DNA): TGTGCCAGCAGTGAGGAGGGACTAGCCCTGTATTTT.

This rearrangement joins TRBV7-2 to TRBJ2-3; 11 nucleotides line up with TRBD2. Trimming took 3 bases from V and 5 from J; bases not matched to a gene: 7. The germline CDR1 and CDR2 sequences are SGHTA and FQGNSA. CDR3 length: 16 amino acids. CDR3 DNA sequence: TGTGCCAGCAGCTTCTCCGTAGCGGGGGGGCTAGATACGCAGTATTTT. Translation: CASSFSVAGGLDTQYF.

CDR3 DNA sequence: TGTGCCAGCTCACCACCCTTAGCGGGGTACCGCAATGAGCAGTTCTTC. As protein: CASSPPLAGYRNEQFF. The rearrangement joins TRBV18 to TRBJ2-1, with 8 bases matching TRBD2. This CDR3 comprises 16 residues. With V trimmed by 0 bases and J by 6 bases, 7 bases remained unmatched. From germline, CDR1 is KGHSH and CDR2 LQKENI. The whole variable domain, remainder taken from reference TRBV18 and TRBJ2-1, is NAGVMQNPRHLVRRRGQEARLRCSPMKGHSHVYWYRQLPEEGLKFMVYLQKENIIDESGMPKERFSAEFPKEGPSILRIQQVVRGDSAAYFCASSPPLAGYRNEQFFGPGTRLTVL.

A single count supports this clone. The chain employs TRBV29-1 and TRBJ2-7; TRBD1 agrees at 9 bases. This CDR3 region has 11 residues. Germline V lookup: CDR1 SQVTM, CDR2 ANQGSEA. The CDR3 here is CSGGDRDEQYF. CDR3 bases: TGCAGTGGGGGGGACAGGGACGAGCAGTACTTC.

V is TRBV7-2 and J is TRBJ2-7, with a possible D match to TRBD1 (5 bases). V was shortened by 7 bases and J by 3 bases, with 16 bases between the two germline ends. CDR1 and CDR2 from the germline V gene are SGHTA and FQGNSA. This CDR3 contains 14 residues. The CDR3 is CASTLQVANYEQYF. Here the CDR3 DNA reads TGTGCCAGCACCCTACAGGTTGCGAACTACGAGCAGTACTTC. Looking up the rest from reference TRBV7-2 and TRBJ2-7 gives the full variable domain: GAGVSQSPSNKVTEKGKDVELRCDPISGHTALYWYRQSLGQGLEFLIYFQGNSAPDKSGLPSDRFSAERTGGSVSTLTIQRTQQEDSAVYLCASTLQVANYEQYFGPGTRLTVT.

This clone was detected once. The V call is TRBV6-2 or TRBV6-3, the J call TRBJ2-7, with unresolved D. Trimming took off 5 bases at V and 4 bases at J, with 21 bases between the two ends. This CDR3 comprises 16 residues. The germline V gene has CDR1 MNHEY and CDR2 SVGEGT. Here the CDR3 DNA reads TGTGCCAGCAGTCCGAGAGAGTATCAAAAAGGGTACGAGCAGTACTTC. Residues: CASSPREYQKGYEQYF.

The chain couples TRBV9 to TRBJ1-1; no clear D gene. Germline V gene lookup returns CDR1 SGDLS and CDR2 YYNGEE. CDR3 length equals 16 residues. The V gene lost 0 bases and the J gene lost 0 bases, with 12 bases spanning the gap. The CDR3: CASSVGPIIMNTEAFF. CDR3 sequence (DNA): TGTGCCAGCAGCGTAGGGCCTATTATCATGAACACTGAAGCTTTCTTT. Full variable domain (missing parts from reference TRBV9 and TRBJ1-1): DSGVTQTPKHLITATGQRVTLRCSPRSGDLSVYWYQQSLDQGLQFLIQYYNGEERAKGNILERFSAQQFPDLHSELNLSSLELGDSALYFCASSVGPIIMNTEAFFGQGTRLTVV.

V usage is TRBV12-3 or TRBV12-4 and J usage is TRBJ1-5; the D is unclear. V lost 0 bases, J lost 2 bases, and 2 bases lay in between. CDR3 length: 13 residues. The CDR3, as DNA: TGTGCCAGCAGTTTAGCTGGCAATCAGCCCCAGCATTTT. It translates to CASSLAGNQPQHF.